These T cell receptor beta chains were read from a single sample in a study of shared clonotypes between healthy human individuals. The protocol was immunoSEQ multiplex PCR, while the TCRdb copy is restricted to in-frame clones and leaves out a portion. The repertoire consists of about 1.5 million clones, with roughly 98% occurring once and the leading ten covering about 0.42%. The specimen was naive CD4+ T cells sorted from blood. Source of these receptors: a man younger than 45 in good health. Each CDR3 is given with its conserved first and last residue. The D gene is left open where the match is weak. The listing skips clone size in some rows; elsewhere it reads once, few, many or a size class.

V gene: TRBV11-2; D gene: NA; clone size: NA; J gene: TRBJ2-7; CDR3 protein: CASSLVGQRYEQYF; CDR3 DNA: TGTGCCAGCAGCCTGGTGGGGCAACGGTACGAGCAGTACTTC
V gene: TRBV7-9; D gene: NA; clone size: NA; J gene: TRBJ2-3; CDR3 protein: CASSTMYF; CDR3 DNA: TGTGCCAGCAGCACGATGTATTTT
V gene: TRBV18; D gene: TRBD2; clone size: NA; J gene: TRBJ2-7; CDR3 protein: CASSRGGYEQYF; CDR3 DNA: TGTGCCAGCTCGCGGGGGGGCTACGAGCAGTACTTC
V gene: TRBV28; D gene: NA; clone size: NA; J gene: TRBJ1-2; CDR3 protein: CASNRLLGGFGGYTF; CDR3 DNA: TGTGCCAGCAACCGACTGCTTGGGGGTTTCGGTGGCTACACCTTC
V gene: TRBV5-4; D gene: NA; clone size: NA; J gene: TRBJ2-7; CDR3 protein: CASSLAASYEQYF; CDR3 DNA: TGTGCCAGCAGCTTAGCGGCATCCTACGAGCAGTACTTC
V gene: TRBV19; D gene: NA; clone size: NA; J gene: TRBJ1-5; CDR3 protein: CASRGGGLSNQPQHF; CDR3 DNA: TGTGCCAGTAGGGGGGGTGGACTTAGCAATCAGCCCCAGCATTTT
V gene: TRBV30; D gene: NA; clone size: once; J gene: TRBJ2-7; CDR3 protein: CAWRERDEQYF; CDR3 DNA: TGTGCCTGGAGAGAGAGGGACGAGCAGTACTTC
V gene: TRBV15; D gene: NA; clone size: NA; J gene: TRBJ1-1; CDR3 protein: CATSRDRGNTEAFF; CDR3 DNA: TGTGCCACCAGCAGAGACAGGGGGAACACTGAAGCTTTCTTT
V gene: TRBV7-6; D gene: TRBD2; clone size: NA; J gene: TRBJ2-5; CDR3 protein: CASSLGLAGEQETQYF; CDR3 DNA: TGTGCCAGCAGCTTGGGACTAGCGGGAGAACAAGAGACCCAGTACTTC
V gene: TRBV5-3; D gene: NA; clone size: once; J gene: TRBJ2-7; CDR3 protein: CARSWSGRQYF; CDR3 DNA: TGTGCCAGAAGCTGGAGTGGACGTCAGTACTTC
V gene: TRBV25-1; D gene: NA; clone size: NA; J gene: TRBJ2-5; CDR3 protein: CASTRMESQETQYF; CDR3 DNA: TGTGCCAGCACCCGGATGGAATCGCAAGAGACCCAGTACTTC
V gene: TRBV15; D gene: NA; clone size: NA; J gene: TRBJ2-7; CDR3 protein: CATSRGPARGNEQYF; CDR3 DNA: TGTGCCACCAGCAGAGGTCCGGCGAGGGGGAACGAGCAGTACTTC
V gene: TRBV28; D gene: TRBD1; clone size: NA; J gene: TRBJ1-2; CDR3 protein: CASSRDFKGQGNYGYTF; CDR3 DNA: TGTGCCAGCAGCCGTGACTTTAAGGGACAGGGCAACTATGGCTACACCTTC
V gene: TRBV5-5; D gene: NA; clone size: NA; J gene: TRBJ2-7; CDR3 protein: CASSFGRAMIYEQYF; CDR3 DNA: TGTGCCAGCAGCTTCGGGCGGGCTATGATATACGAGCAGTACTTC
V gene: TRBV6-5; D gene: TRBD1; clone size: NA; J gene: TRBJ2-1; CDR3 protein: CASSFSSGTVYNEQFF; CDR3 DNA: TGTGCCAGCAGTTTTTCCTCCGGGACAGTATACAATGAGCAGTTCTTC
V gene: TRBV7-9; D gene: NA; clone size: NA; J gene: TRBJ1-5; CDR3 protein: CASSLSRGNQPQHF; CDR3 DNA: TGTGCCAGCAGCTTATCAAGGGGGAATCAGCCCCAGCATTTT
V gene: TRBV7-2; D gene: TRBD2; clone size: NA; J gene: TRBJ2-7; CDR3 protein: CASSLLAGGYEQYF; CDR3 DNA: TGTGCCAGCAGCTTATTAGCGGGAGGGTACGAGCAGTACTTC
V gene: TRBV6-1; D gene: NA; clone size: NA; J gene: TRBJ1-5; CDR3 protein: CASREGRGREQPQHF; CDR3 DNA: TGTGCCAGCAGGGAAGGGAGGGGTCGAGAACAGCCCCAGCATTTT
V gene: TRBV11-2; D gene: TRBD1; clone size: NA; J gene: TRBJ1-5; CDR3 protein: CASSQGDRVGQPQHF; CDR3 DNA: TGTGCCAGCAGCCAGGGGGACAGGGTCGGGCAGCCCCAGCATTTT
V gene: TRBV10-3; D gene: NA; clone size: NA; J gene: TRBJ1-4; CDR3 protein: CATGDRPNEKLFF; CDR3 DNA: TGTGCCACGGGAGACAGACCCAATGAAAAACTGTTTTTT
V gene: TRBV28; D gene: NA; clone size: NA; J gene: TRBJ2-7; CDR3 protein: CASTQGYEQYF; CDR3 DNA: TGTGCCAGCACTCAGGGATACGAGCAGTACTTC
V gene: TRBV4-2; D gene: NA; clone size: NA; J gene: TRBJ2-1; CDR3 protein: CASSRDRGSYNEQFF; CDR3 DNA: TGTGCCAGCAGCAGAGACCGGGGCTCCTACAATGAGCAGTTCTTC
V gene: TRBV10-3; D gene: TRBD2; clone size: NA; J gene: TRBJ2-1; CDR3 protein: CAISALPIGGSSYNEQFF; CDR3 DNA: TGTGCCATCAGTGCGTTACCCATTGGCGGGAGCTCCTACAATGAGCAGTTCTTC
V gene: TRBV7-8; D gene: TRBD1; clone size: NA; J gene: TRBJ1-1; CDR3 protein: CASSAGQGVLKTEAFF; CDR3 DNA: TGTGCCAGCAGTGCTGGACAGGGCGTTTTGAAGACTGAAGCTTTCTTT
V gene: TRBV14; D gene: NA; clone size: once; J gene: TRBJ1-2; CDR3 protein: CASSQAQSNYGYTF; CDR3 DNA: TGTGCCAGCAGCCAAGCGCAGAGTAACTATGGCTACACCTTC
V gene: TRBV25-1; D gene: TRBD1; clone size: NA; J gene: TRBJ2-2; CDR3 protein: CASRVGQGNTGELFF; CDR3 DNA: TGTGCCAGCAGAGTGGGACAGGGTAACACCGGGGAGCTGTTTTTT
V gene: TRBV19; D gene: NA; clone size: NA; J gene: TRBJ1-5; CDR3 protein: CASSPSPGGSYQPQHF; CDR3 DNA: TGTGCCAGTAGTCCCTCCCCCGGGGGGAGTTATCAGCCCCAGCATTTT
V gene: TRBV27; D gene: TRBD1; clone size: NA; J gene: TRBJ1-2; CDR3 protein: CASSVRRGQGYTF; CDR3 DNA: TGTGCCAGCTCTGTACGCAGGGGGCAGGGCTACACCTTC
V gene: TRBV19; D gene: NA; clone size: NA; J gene: TRBJ1-5; CDR3 protein: CASSPMGGPLGQPQHF; CDR3 DNA: TGTGCCAGTAGCCCCATGGGAGGGCCTTTAGGTCAGCCCCAGCATTTT
V gene: TRBV18; D gene: TRBD1; clone size: NA; J gene: TRBJ1-2; CDR3 protein: CASSPLGQGNYGYTF; CDR3 DNA: TGTGCCAGCTCACCACTAGGACAGGGGAACTATGGCTACACCTTC
V gene: TRBV10-1; D gene: TRBD1; clone size: NA; J gene: TRBJ2-7; CDR3 protein: CASSDDRGREQYF; CDR3 DNA: TGCGCCAGCAGCGACGACAGGGGGCGAGAGCAGTACTTC
V gene: TRBV28; D gene: TRBD1; clone size: NA; J gene: TRBJ2-3; CDR3 protein: CASSFWQGALTDTQYF; CDR3 DNA: TGTGCCAGCAGTTTTTGGCAGGGGGCCCTCACAGATACGCAGTATTTT
V gene: TRBV6-6; D gene: NA; clone size: NA; J gene: TRBJ2-1; CDR3 protein: CASSLTGLNPNEQFF; CDR3 DNA: TGTGCCAGCAGTTTGACAGGTCTCAATCCGAATGAGCAGTTCTTC
V gene: TRBV27; D gene: NA; clone size: NA; J gene: TRBJ2-5; CDR3 protein: CASSFVAGLQETQYF; CDR3 DNA: TGTGCCAGCAGTTTCGTCGCGGGATTACAAGAGACCCAGTACTTC
V gene: TRBV29-1; D gene: NA; clone size: NA; J gene: TRBJ2-5; CDR3 protein: CSVTGGEETQYF; CDR3 DNA: TGCAGCGTAACAGGGGGGGAAGAGACCCAGTACTTC
V gene: TRBV4-2; D gene: TRBD2; clone size: NA; J gene: TRBJ2-2; CDR3 protein: CASSQEPAGGPGELFF; CDR3 DNA: TGTGCCAGCAGCCAAGAGCCAGCGGGAGGGCCCGGGGAGCTGTTTTTT
V gene: TRBV29-1; D gene: TRBD2; clone size: NA; J gene: TRBJ2-3; CDR3 protein: CSATMTSGVGDTQYF; CDR3 DNA: TGCAGCGCCACTATGACTAGCGGAGTAGGGGATACGCAGTATTTT
V gene: TRBV2; D gene: NA; clone size: NA; J gene: TRBJ2-3; CDR3 protein: CASTFRGASTDTQYF; CDR3 DNA: TGTGCCAGCACCTTCCGGGGAGCTAGCACAGATACGCAGTATTTT
V gene: TRBV11-2; D gene: NA; clone size: NA; J gene: TRBJ1-1; CDR3 protein: CASRSLGVVTGLAFF; CDR3 DNA: TGTGCCAGCAGAAGCCTCGGGGTAGTAACAGGGTTAGCTTTCTTT
V gene: TRBV13; D gene: NA; clone size: NA; J gene: TRBJ2-2; CDR3 protein: CASSSFTGVLTGELFF; CDR3 DNA: TGTGCCAGCAGCTCCTTCACGGGGGTTCTCACCGGGGAGCTGTTTTTT
V gene: TRBV5-1; D gene: NA; clone size: NA; J gene: TRBJ1-3; CDR3 protein: CASSWIGVSGNTIYF; CDR3 DNA: TGCGCCAGCAGCTGGATAGGGGTCTCTGGAAACACCATATATTTT
V gene: TRBV15; D gene: NA; clone size: NA; J gene: TRBJ1-2; CDR3 protein: CATSRDGYTF; CDR3 DNA: TGTGCCACCAGCAGAGATGGCTACACCTTC
V gene: TRBV19; D gene: TRBD2; clone size: NA; J gene: TRBJ2-3; CDR3 protein: CASSIASGRTDTQYF; CDR3 DNA: TGTGCCAGTAGTATAGCTAGCGGGCGCACAGATACGCAGTATTTT
V gene: TRBV5-1; D gene: NA; clone size: NA; J gene: TRBJ1-4; CDR3 protein: CASSLSSQVKNEKLFF; CDR3 DNA: TGCGCCAGCAGCTTGTCTTCGCAGGTAAAGAATGAAAAACTGTTTTTT
V gene: TRBV5-1; D gene: NA; clone size: NA; J gene: TRBJ2-7; CDR3 protein: CASSWIEGGTYEQYF; CDR3 DNA: TGCGCCAGCAGCTGGATTGAGGGTGGGACATACGAGCAGTACTTC
V gene: TRBV9; D gene: NA; clone size: NA; J gene: TRBJ2-3; CDR3 protein: CASSATMDTQYF; CDR3 DNA: TGTGCCAGCAGCGCCACCATGGATACGCAGTATTTT
V gene: TRBV7-9; D gene: NA; clone size: NA; J gene: TRBJ2-1; CDR3 protein: CASSPRRSGTYNEQFF; CDR3 DNA: TGTGCCAGCAGCCCACGTCGGTCGGGAACCTACAATGAGCAGTTCTTC
V gene: TRBV4-1; D gene: NA; clone size: NA; J gene: TRBJ2-5; CDR3 protein: CASSQVVASGSYF; CDR3 DNA: NA
V gene: TRBV27; D gene: TRBD1; clone size: NA; J gene: TRBJ1-5; CDR3 protein: CASRTGTLSNQPQHF; CDR3 DNA: TGTGCCAGCAGGACAGGGACACTTAGCAATCAGCCCCAGCATTTT
V gene: TRBV19; D gene: TRBD2; clone size: NA; J gene: TRBJ2-1; CDR3 protein: CASTSLAGYNEQFF; CDR3 DNA: TGTGCCAGTACCAGTCTAGCGGGATACAATGAGCAGTTCTTC
V gene: TRBV19; D gene: NA; clone size: NA; J gene: TRBJ2-6; CDR3 protein: CASKVSTGANVLTF; CDR3 DNA: TGTGCCAGTAAGGTATCGACCGGGGCCAACGTCCTGACTTTC
V gene: TRBV5-4; D gene: NA; clone size: NA; J gene: TRBJ2-7; CDR3 protein: CASSLERASYEQYF; CDR3 DNA: TGTGCCAGCAGCTTGGAGAGGGCCTCCTACGAGCAGTACTTC
V gene: TRBV18; D gene: NA; clone size: NA; J gene: TRBJ2-2; CDR3 protein: CASSQGQNTGELFF; CDR3 DNA: TGTGCCAGCTCACAGGGACAGAACACCGGGGAGCTGTTTTTT
V gene: TRBV5-4; D gene: TRBD1; clone size: NA; J gene: TRBJ2-7; CDR3 protein: CASSLGDRAYEQYF; CDR3 DNA: TGTGCCAGCAGCTTGGGGGACAGGGCCTACGAGCAGTACTTC
V gene: TRBV19; D gene: NA; clone size: NA; J gene: TRBJ1-1; CDR3 protein: CASSFTANLNTEAFF; CDR3 DNA: TGTGCCAGTAGTTTCACAGCCAATTTGAACACTGAAGCTTTCTTT
V gene: TRBV4-3; D gene: NA; clone size: NA; J gene: TRBJ2-7; CDR3 protein: CASSQVAGISYEQYF; CDR3 DNA: TGCGCCAGCAGCCAAGTCGCGGGGATCTCCTACGAGCAGTACTTC
V gene: TRBV27; D gene: NA; clone size: NA; J gene: TRBJ2-7; CDR3 protein: CASSFGGVNYEQYF; CDR3 DNA: TGTGCCAGCAGTTTTGGAGGGGTGAACTACGAGCAGTACTTC